The 7 T cell receptor beta chains in this list originate from one sample, sequenced in a study of control samples from healthy donors and cancer patients. Libraries were prepared by immunoSEQ multiplex PCR; TCRdb keeps only in-frame clonotypes and omits some of them. The table lists around 50,000 clones, roughly 90% of them singletons. The sequencing sample was made of PBMCs. These receptors were collected from a man aged 25-45 years with colorectal cancer.

This clone has a single count. The CDR3 nucleotides read TGTGCCAGCAGCTTAGTACTAGCGGGGGGGTTCAGGGCCAAAAACATTCAGTACTTC. Translating it yields CASSLVLAGGFRAKNIQYF. The chain uses TRBV7-2 and TRBJ2-4; 13 bases align to TRBD2. From germline, CDR1 is SGHTA and CDR2 FQGNSA. The CDR3 has 19 residues. J lost 1 base, V lost 1 base, and 7 bases had no gene match. Variable domain in full (rest from reference TRBV7-2 and TRBJ2-4): GAGVSQSPSNKVTEKGKDVELRCDPISGHTALYWYRQSLGQGLEFLIYFQGNSAPDKSGLPSDRFSAERTGGSVSTLTIQRTQQEDSAVYLCASSLVLAGGFRAKNIQYFGAGTRLSVL.

V and J are TRBV6-5 and TRBJ2-2, with D maybe TRBD1 (5 bases). Germline CDR1 and CDR2: MNHEY and SVGAGI. The V gene lost 2 bases and the J gene lost 2 bases, with 6 bases spanning the gap. The CDR3 extends over 14 amino acids. For the CDR3, the DNA is TGTGCCAGCAGTTACAGGGGCAACACCGGGGAGCTGTTTTTT. It encodes CASSYRGNTGELFF.

This chain links TRBV5-4 with TRBJ2-2, with D possibly matching TRBD1 (8 bases). Between the trimmed V and J ends, which lost 4 bases and 3 bases, there was a span of 16 bases. CDR3 length equals 16 residues. Germline-derived CDR1 and CDR2 are SGHNT and YYREEE (reference sequence). The DNA for the CDR3 is TGTGCCAGCAGCGCATACAGGGGGGGGTACACCGGGGAGCTGTTTTTT. Translation: CASSAYRGGYTGELFF.

J is TRBJ2-7 and V is TRBV14, with D perhaps assigned TRBD1 or TRBD2 (6 bases each). The V and J ends lost 4 bases and 2 bases respectively, with 12 bases between them. CDR1 and CDR2 from the germline V gene are SGHDN and FVKESK. The CDR3 extends over 14 amino acids. CDR3 in amino acids: CASSRRGLTYEQYF. DNA for the CDR3: TGTGCCAGCAGCCGCCGGGGGCTGACCTACGAGCAGTACTTC.

V is TRBV5-4 and J is TRBJ1-6; D is uncertain. CDR3 length: 16 residues. V was pared by 4 bases and J by 7 bases, with 18 bases between. CDR1 is SGHNT, CDR2 YYREEE, per germline (reference sequence). CDR3 loop: CASSLAGDLSNSPLHF. In DNA form, the CDR3 reads TGTGCCAGCAGCCTCGCAGGTGACCTGTCGAATTCACCCCTCCACTTT. The variable domain in full, with the rest retrieved from reference TRBV5-4 and TRBJ1-6, is ETGVTQSPTHLIKTRGQQVTLRCSSQSGHNTVSWYQQALGQGPQFIFQYYREEENGRGNFPPRFSGLQFPNYSSELNVNALELDDSALYLCASSLAGDLSNSPLHFGNGTRLTVT.

This chain connects TRBV18 to TRBJ2-7, with 10 positions matching TRBD1. Germline assignment: CDR1 KGHSH and CDR2 LQKENI. The length of the CDR3 is 14 residues. Trimming at V came to 2 bases and at J to 5 bases, leaving 3 bases not matched to a gene. The CDR3 sequence is CASSPETGGNEQYF. DNA for the CDR3: TGTGCCAGCTCACCAGAGACAGGGGGCAACGAGCAGTACTTC.

CDR3 sequence: CASSRQTGGNYEQYF. Here the CDR3 DNA reads TGCGCCAGCAGCCGCCAGACGGGGGGAAACTACGAGCAGTACTTC. The chain links TRBV5-1 to TRBJ2-7; TRBD2 matches at 7 bases. This CDR3 has 15 residues. The J segment lost 3 bases and the V segment lost 4 bases, leaving 10 bases of the junction unmatched. CDR1 SGHRS and CDR2 YFSETQ come from the germline V gene.